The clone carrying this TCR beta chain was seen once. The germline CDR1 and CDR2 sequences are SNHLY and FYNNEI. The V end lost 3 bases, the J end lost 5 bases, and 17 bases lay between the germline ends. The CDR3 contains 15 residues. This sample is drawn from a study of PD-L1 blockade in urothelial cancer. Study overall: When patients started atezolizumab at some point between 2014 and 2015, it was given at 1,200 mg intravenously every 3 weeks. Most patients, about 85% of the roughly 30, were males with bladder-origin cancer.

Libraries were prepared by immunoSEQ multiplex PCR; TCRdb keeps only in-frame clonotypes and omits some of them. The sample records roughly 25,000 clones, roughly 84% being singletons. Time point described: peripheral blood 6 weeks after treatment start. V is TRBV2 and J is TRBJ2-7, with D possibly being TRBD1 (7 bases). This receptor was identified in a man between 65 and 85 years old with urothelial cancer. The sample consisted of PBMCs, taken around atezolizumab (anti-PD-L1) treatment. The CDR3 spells CASSDPGGNIDEQYF. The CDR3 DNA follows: TGTGCCAGCAGTGATCCAGGGGGGAATATCGACGAGCAGTACTTC.